What follows is one T cell receptor beta chain and its context. The antigen is not known. This record belongs to a study of cytomegalovirus exposure and HLA in healthy donors. The length of the CDR3 is 14 residues. Trimming took 1 base from V and 8 from J; bases not matched to a gene: 5. Per the germline V gene, CDR1 is LGHNA and CDR2 is YSLEER. It was with 60 Vbeta and 13 Jbeta primers that the PCR ran. The data were produced by immunoSEQ multiplex PCR, yet TCRdb's version contains in-frame clones alone and is incomplete. The sample includes over 70,000 clones, under 85% seen only once; the top ten take roughly 1.5%. Study-wide results and caveats: Specificity of a few CMV-associated chains for CMV antigens was verified in vitro. TCR association rates varied by HLA locus in a later analysis, with DRB1 highest and HLA-C lowest. An assumption of roughly uniform sequencing depth across donors underlay the presence/absence analyses. Most subjects had HLA-A and HLA-B alleles reportedly predicted accurately by TCR beta sequences.

The sample was PBMCs. The source is a male donor in good health and CMV-seronegative. The rearrangement links TRBV4-3 to TRBJ1-1; 9 nucleotides align to TRBD1. The DNA of the CDR3 is TGCGCCAGCAGCCAAGCGACAGGGGGTAAAGAAGCTTTCTTT. The encoded protein is CASSQATGGKEAFF.